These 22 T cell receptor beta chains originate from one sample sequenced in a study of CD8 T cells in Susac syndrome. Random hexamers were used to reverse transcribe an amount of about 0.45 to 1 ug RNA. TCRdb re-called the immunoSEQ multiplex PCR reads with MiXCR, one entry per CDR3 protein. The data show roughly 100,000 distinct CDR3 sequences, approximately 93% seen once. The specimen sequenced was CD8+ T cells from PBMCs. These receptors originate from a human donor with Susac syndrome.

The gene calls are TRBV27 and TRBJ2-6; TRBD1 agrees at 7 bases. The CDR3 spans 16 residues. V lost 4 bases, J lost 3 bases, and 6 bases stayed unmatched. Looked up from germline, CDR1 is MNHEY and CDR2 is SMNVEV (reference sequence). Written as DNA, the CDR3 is TGTGCCAGCAGTTCGACAGGGCTAAGTGGGGCCAACGTCCTGACTTTC. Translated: CASSSTGLSGANVLTF. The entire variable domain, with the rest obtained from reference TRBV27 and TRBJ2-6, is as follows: EAQVTQNPRYLITVTGKKLTVTCSQNMNHEYMSWYRQDPGLGLRQIYYSMNVEVTDKGDVPEGYKVSRKEKRNFPLILESPSPNQTSLYFCASSSTGLSGANVLTFGAGSRLTVL.

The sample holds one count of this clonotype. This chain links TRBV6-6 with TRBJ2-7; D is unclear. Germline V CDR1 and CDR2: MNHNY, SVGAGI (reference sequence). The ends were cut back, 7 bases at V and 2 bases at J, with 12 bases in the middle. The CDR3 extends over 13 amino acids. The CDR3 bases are TGTGCCAGCAACCAGACACCGACCTACGAGCAGTACTTC. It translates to CASNQTPTYEQYF.

The CDR3 region has the DNA TGTGCCAGCAGACAGGGGTTGTCCACTGAAGCTTTCTTT. It is translated as CASRQGLSTEAFF. This chain uses TRBV6-5 with TRBJ1-1, with 7 bases lining up with TRBD1. Trimming took 6 bases from V and 4 from J; bases not matched to a gene: 5. Germline V CDR1 and CDR2: MNHEY, SVGAGI. The CDR3 is 13 amino acids.

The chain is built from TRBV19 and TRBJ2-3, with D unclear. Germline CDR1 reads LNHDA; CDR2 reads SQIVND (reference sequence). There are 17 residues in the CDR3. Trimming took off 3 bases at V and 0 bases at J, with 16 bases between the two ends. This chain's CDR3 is CASSMKFTASSTDTQYF. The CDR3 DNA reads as TGTGCCAGTAGTATGAAATTTACCGCCTCTAGCACAGATACGCAGTATTTT.

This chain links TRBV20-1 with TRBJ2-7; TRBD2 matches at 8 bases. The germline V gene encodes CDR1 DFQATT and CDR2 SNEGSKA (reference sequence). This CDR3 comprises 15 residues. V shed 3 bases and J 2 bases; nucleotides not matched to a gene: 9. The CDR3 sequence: CSARAGGGSPYEQYF. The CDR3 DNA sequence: TGCAGTGCTAGGGCTGGCGGGGGGAGTCCCTACGAGCAGTACTTC.

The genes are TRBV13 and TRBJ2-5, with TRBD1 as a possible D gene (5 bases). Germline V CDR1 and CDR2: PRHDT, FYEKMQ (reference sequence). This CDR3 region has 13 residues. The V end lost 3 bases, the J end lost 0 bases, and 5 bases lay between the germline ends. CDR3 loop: CASSFRDQETQYF. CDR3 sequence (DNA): TGTGCCAGCAGCTTCAGGGACCAAGAGACCCAGTACTTC.

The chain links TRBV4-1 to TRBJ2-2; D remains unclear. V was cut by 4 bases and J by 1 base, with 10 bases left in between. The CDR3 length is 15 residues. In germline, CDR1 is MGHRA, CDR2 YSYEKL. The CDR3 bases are TGCGCCAGCAGCCTCCTCCCGGGGAACACCGGGGAGCTGTTTTTT. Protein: CASSLLPGNTGELFF.

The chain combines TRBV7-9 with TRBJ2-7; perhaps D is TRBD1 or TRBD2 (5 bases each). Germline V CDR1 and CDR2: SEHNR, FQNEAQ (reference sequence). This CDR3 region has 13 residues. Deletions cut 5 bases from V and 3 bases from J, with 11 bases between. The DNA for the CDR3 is TGTGCCAGCAGCCGAGGGGTTAGCTACGAGCAGTACTTC. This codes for CASSRGVSYEQYF.

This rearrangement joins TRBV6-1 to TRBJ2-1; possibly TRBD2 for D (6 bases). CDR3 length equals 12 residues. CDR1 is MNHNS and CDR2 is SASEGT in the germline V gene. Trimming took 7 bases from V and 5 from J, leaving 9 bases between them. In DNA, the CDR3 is TGTGCCAGCAAACGGGGGAACAATGAGCAGTTCTTC. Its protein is CASKRGNNEQFF.

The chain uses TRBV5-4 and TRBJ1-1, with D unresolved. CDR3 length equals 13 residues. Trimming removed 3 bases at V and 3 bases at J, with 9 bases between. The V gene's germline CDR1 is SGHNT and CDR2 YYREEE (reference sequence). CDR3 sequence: CASSSSGYTEAFF. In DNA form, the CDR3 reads TGTGCCAGCAGCTCCTCGGGGTACACTGAAGCTTTCTTT.

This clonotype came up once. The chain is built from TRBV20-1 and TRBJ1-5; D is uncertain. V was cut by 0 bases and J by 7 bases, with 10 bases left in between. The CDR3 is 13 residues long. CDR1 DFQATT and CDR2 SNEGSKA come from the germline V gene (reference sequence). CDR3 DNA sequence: TGCAGTGCTAGAGAGGTGGGCCAGCAGCCCCAGCATTTT. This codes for CSAREVGQQPQHF.

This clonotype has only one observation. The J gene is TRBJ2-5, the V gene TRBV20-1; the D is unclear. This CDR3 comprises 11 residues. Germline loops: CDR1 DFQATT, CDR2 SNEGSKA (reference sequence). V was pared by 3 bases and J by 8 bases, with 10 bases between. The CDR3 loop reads CSASTGRTQYF. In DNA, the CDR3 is TGCAGTGCTAGTACCGGGCGAACCCAGTACTTC.

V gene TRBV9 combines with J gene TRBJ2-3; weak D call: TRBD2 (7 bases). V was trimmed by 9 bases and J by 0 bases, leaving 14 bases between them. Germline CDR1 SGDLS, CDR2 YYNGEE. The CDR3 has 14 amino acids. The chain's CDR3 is CATSGGSSTDTQYF. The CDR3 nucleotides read TGTGCCACTTCGGGGGGCTCTAGCACAGATACGCAGTATTTT.

The CDR3 DNA sequence: TGTGCCAGCAACAACCGCCAGGGGAGGGACACAGATACGCAGTATTTT. Protein: CASNNRQGRDTDTQYF. V and J are TRBV7-2 and TRBJ2-3; the D gene is possibly TRBD2 (7 bases). Trimming took off 7 bases at V and 2 bases at J, with 19 bases between the two ends. CDR1 SGHTA and CDR2 FQGNSA come from the germline V gene. The CDR3 contains 16 residues.

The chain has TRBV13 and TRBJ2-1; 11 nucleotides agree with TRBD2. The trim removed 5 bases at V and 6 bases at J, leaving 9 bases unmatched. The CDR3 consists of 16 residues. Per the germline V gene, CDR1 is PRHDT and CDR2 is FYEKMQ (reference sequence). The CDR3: CASSILAGGSGNEQFF. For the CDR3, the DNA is TGTGCCAGCAGCATCCTAGCGGGGGGTTCGGGCAATGAGCAGTTCTTC.

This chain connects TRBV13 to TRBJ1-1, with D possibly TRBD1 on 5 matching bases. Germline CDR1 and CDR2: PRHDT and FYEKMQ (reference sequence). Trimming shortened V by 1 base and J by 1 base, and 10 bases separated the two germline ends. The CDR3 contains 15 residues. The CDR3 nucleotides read TGTGCCAGCAGCTTAGAAGGGACCTCGAACACTGAAGCTTTCTTT. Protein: CASSLEGTSNTEAFF.

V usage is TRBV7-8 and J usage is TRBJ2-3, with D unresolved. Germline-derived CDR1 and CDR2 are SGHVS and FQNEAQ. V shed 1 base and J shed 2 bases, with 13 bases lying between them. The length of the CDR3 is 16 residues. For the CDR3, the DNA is TGTGCCAGCAGCTTAGTCCGCGGTCCCTTCACAGATACGCAGTATTTT. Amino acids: CASSLVRGPFTDTQYF.

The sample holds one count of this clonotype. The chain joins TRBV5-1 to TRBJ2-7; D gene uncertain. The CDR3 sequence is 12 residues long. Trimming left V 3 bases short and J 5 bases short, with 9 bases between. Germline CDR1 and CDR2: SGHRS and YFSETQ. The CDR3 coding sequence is TGCGCCAGCAGCTCCGGCGGTCACGAGCAGTACTTC. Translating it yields CASSSGGHEQYF.

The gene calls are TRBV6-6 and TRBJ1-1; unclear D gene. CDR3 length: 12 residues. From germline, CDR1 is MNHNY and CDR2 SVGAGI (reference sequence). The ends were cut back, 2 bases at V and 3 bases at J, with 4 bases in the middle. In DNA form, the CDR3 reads TGTGCCAGCAGTTACGGATACACTGAAGCTTTCTTT. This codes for CASSYGYTEAFF.

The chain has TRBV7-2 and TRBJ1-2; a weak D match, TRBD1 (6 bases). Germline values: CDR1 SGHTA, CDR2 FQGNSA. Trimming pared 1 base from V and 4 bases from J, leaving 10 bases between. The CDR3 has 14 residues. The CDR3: CASSLGGAIYGYTF. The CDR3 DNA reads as TGTGCCAGCAGCTTAGGGGGGGCTATCTATGGCTACACCTTC.

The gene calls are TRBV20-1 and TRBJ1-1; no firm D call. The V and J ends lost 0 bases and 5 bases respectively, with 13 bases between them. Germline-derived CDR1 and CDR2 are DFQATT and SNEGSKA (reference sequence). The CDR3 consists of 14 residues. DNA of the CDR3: TGCAGTGCTAGAGATTCGCCCAGCAGGACTGAAGCTTTCTTT. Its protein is CSARDSPSRTEAFF.

The CDR3 DNA follows: TGTGCCAGCAGCCCGAATATTCCCTCAGGCGAAAATTCACCCCTCCACTTT. This gives the protein CASSPNIPSGENSPLHF. This chain connects TRBV7-6 to TRBJ1-6; D ambiguous. The V end lost 5 bases, the J end lost 7 bases, and 21 bases lay between the germline ends. The CDR3 extends over 17 amino acids. Germline CDR1 and CDR2: SGHVS and FNYEAQ. Combining the CDR3 with reference TRBV7-6 and TRBJ1-6 gives the whole variable domain GAGVSQSPRYKVTKRGQDVALRCDPISGHVSLYWYRQALGQGPEFLTYFNYEAQQDKSGLPNDRFSAERPEGSISTLTIQRTEQRDSAMYRCASSPNIPSGENSPLHFGNGTRLTVT.